One sample yielded the 19 T cell receptor beta chains listed below, sequenced in a study of PD-L1 blockade in urothelial cancer. Profiled with immunoSEQ multiplex PCR; TCRdb holds only in-frame clones, not every one. The sample contains about 30,000 clones, roughly nine tenths of which appear only once. Noted time point: peripheral blood 6 weeks after treatment start. This sample comprised PBMCs, obtained around atezolizumab (anti-PD-L1) treatment. The receptors come from an elderly man with urothelial cancer.

This clone was observed a few times. Here the CDR3 DNA reads TGTGCCAGCAGTTACTCGCTTGCGGGAGGAACAGGTGAGCAGTTCTTC. This gives the protein CASSYSLAGGTGEQFF. This chain connects TRBV6-5 to TRBJ2-1; TRBD2 aligns across 8 bases. The germline V gene has CDR1 MNHEY and CDR2 SVGAGI. J gave up 9 bases and V 0 bases, and 10 bases lay outside the gene matches. This CDR3 comprises 16 residues.

In DNA, the CDR3 is TGTGCCAGCTCACCTGACAGGGGGTCCTACGAGCAGTACTTC. Translation: CASSPDRGSYEQYF. The V gene is TRBV18, the J gene TRBJ2-7; 9 bases are shared with TRBD1. Germline V CDR1 and CDR2: KGHSH, LQKENI. The CDR3 is 14 residues long. J lost 1 base, V lost 3 bases, and 1 base had no gene match.

This clone was observed a few times. The V and J genes are TRBV7-9 and TRBJ1-2; 7 positions agree with TRBD1. The CDR3 loop spans 12 amino acids. Germline values: CDR1 SEHNR, CDR2 FQNEAQ (reference sequence). V trimming: 7 bases; J trimming: 3 bases; junction bases outside the gene matches: 2. In DNA form, the CDR3 reads TGTGCCAGCACCGGGACAGACTATGGCTACACCTTC. This gives the protein CASTGTDYGYTF.

This clone was detected only once. This chain uses TRBV11-2 with TRBJ2-7, with 8 bases matching TRBD1. Germline V lookup: CDR1 SGHAT, CDR2 FQNNGV. V lost 1 base, J lost 1 base, and 3 bases stayed unmatched. CDR3 length equals 15 residues. The CDR3 DNA is TGTGCCAGCAGCTTAGGTGGGACAGGATCCTACGAGCAGTACTTC. Translating gives CASSLGGTGSYEQYF. Looking up the rest from reference TRBV11-2 and TRBJ2-7 gives the full variable domain: EAGVAQSPRYKIIEKRQSVAFWCNPISGHATLYWYQQILGQGPKLLIQFQNNGVVDDSQLPKDRFSAERLKGVDSTLKIQPAKLEDSAVYLCASSLGGTGSYEQYFGPGTRLTVT.

A word on this clone: The identical CDR3 is also encoded by other nucleotide sequences in the sample. The chain is built from TRBV6-1 and TRBJ1-4, with D possibly TRBD1 on 5 matching bases. The CDR3 is 15 residues long. Germline CDR1 MNHNS, CDR2 SASEGT. V lost 8 bases to trimming and J lost 8 bases, with 21 bases between them. The CDR3 DNA reads as TGTGCCAGCTCTGAACCCCGGGGGAGAGGGGAAAAACTGTTTTTT. Protein: CASSEPRGRGEKLFF.

V usage is TRBV30 and J usage is TRBJ1-1; D is unclear. Germline-derived CDR1 and CDR2 are GTSNPN and SVGIG (reference sequence). The CDR3 extends over 9 amino acids. Trimming stripped 5 bases from V and 8 bases from J, with 6 bases between. The CDR3 sequence: CAWDKEAFF. The CDR3 DNA reads as TGTGCCTGGGACAAAGAAGCTTTCTTT.

The chain has TRBV6-4 and TRBJ2-7; maybe TRBD2 (6 bases). Germline lookup yields CDR1 MRHNA and CDR2 SNTAGT. V was clipped by 2 bases and J by 0 bases, with 8 bases between them. The CDR3 covers 14 residues. CDR3 region: CASSDGGVSYEQYF. In DNA form, the CDR3 reads TGTGCCAGCAGTGACGGCGGGGTCTCCTACGAGCAGTACTTC.

J is TRBJ1-1 and V is TRBV13; D remains unclear. The CDR3 is 15 amino acids. Germline V gene lookup returns CDR1 PRHDT and CDR2 FYEKMQ (reference sequence). V was shortened by 1 base and J by 2 bases, with 11 bases between the two germline ends. In DNA, the CDR3 is TGTGCCAGCAGCTTAGTTAGTACCCTAAACACTGAAGCTTTCTTT. Translation gives CASSLVSTLNTEAFF.

The chain carries TRBV30 and TRBJ1-1; perhaps TRBD1 as D (6 bases). The CDR3 extends over 14 amino acids. Germline CDR1 GTSNPN, CDR2 SVGIG (reference sequence). V lost 4 bases and J lost 5, with 17 bases in between. The CDR3 is CAWTRGWGGTEAFF. The CDR3 DNA reads TGTGCCTGGACGAGGGGGTGGGGGGGAACTGAAGCTTTCTTT. Based on the CDR3 plus reference TRBV30 and TRBJ1-1, the full variable domain is SQTIHQWPATLVQPVGSPLSLECTVEGTSNPNLYWYRQAAGRGLQLLFYSVGIGQISSEVPQNLSASRPQDRQFILSSKKLLLSDSGFYLCAWTRGWGGTEAFFGQGTRLTVV.

CDR3 sequence (DNA): TGTGCCAGTAGTATACGGGTTGCGTCGGCGGGAGCGTCCTACGAGCAGTACTTC. Translated, it gives CASSIRVASAGASYEQYF. This chain connects TRBV19 to TRBJ2-7; 7 bases agree with TRBD2. The CDR3 is made up of 18 amino acids. Trimming at V came to 2 bases and at J to 1 base, leaving 14 bases not matched to a gene. The V gene's germline CDR1 is LNHDA and CDR2 SQIVND (reference sequence).

The chain couples TRBV7-9 to TRBJ1-4; no clear D gene. Trimming shortened V by 7 bases and J by 8 bases, and 17 bases separated the two germline ends. CDR3 length: 14 residues. Germline CDR1 is SEHNR and CDR2 is FQNEAQ (reference sequence). CDR3 protein: CASTDPRLREKLFF. The CDR3 DNA reads as TGTGCCAGCACCGACCCACGGCTGAGGGAAAAACTGTTTTTT.

The chain employs TRBV19 and TRBJ2-4; 15 bases are a match to TRBD2. This CDR3 region has 21 residues. Germline CDR1 is LNHDA and CDR2 is SQIVND (reference sequence). After removal of 4 bases from V and 4 bases from J, the junction contained 17 bases not matched to a gene. The CDR3 region is CASSTLGLAGGGSHRKNIQYF. The CDR3 DNA is TGTGCCAGTAGTACCCTGGGACTAGCGGGAGGTGGTAGCCATAGGAAAAACATTCAGTACTTC. The full variable domain, rest sourced from reference TRBV19 and TRBJ2-4, is DGGITQSPKYLFRKEGQNVTLSCEQNLNHDAMYWYRQDPGQGLRLIYYSQIVNDFQKGDIAEGYSVSREKKESFPLTVTSAQKNPTAFYLCASSTLGLAGGGSHRKNIQYFGAGTRLSVL.

CDR3 nucleotide sequence: TGTGCCAGCAGATTCGGGACAGGGGTGTATGGCTACACCTTC. Its protein is CASRFGTGVYGYTF. The genes are TRBV7-2 and TRBJ1-2; 10 nucleotides align to TRBD1. The junction had 6 bases not matched to a gene; V was cut back by 6 bases and J by 5 bases. Germline V CDR1 and CDR2: SGHTA, FQGNSA. The CDR3 is 14 residues long.

The chain joins TRBV5-1 to TRBJ1-2, with 8 bases that match TRBD1. Germline CDR1 is SGHRS and CDR2 is YFSETQ. The CDR3 length is 16 residues. V lost 7 bases to trimming and J lost 2 bases; unmatched junction nucleotides: 13. CDR3 DNA: TGCGCCAGCTACCGAGATGCAGGGGGCGGAAACTATGGCTACACCTTC. Translation gives CASYRDAGGGNYGYTF.

The chain is built from TRBV30 and TRBJ1-1; a possible D gene is TRBD1 (5 bases). CDR3 size: 13 residues. CDR1 is GTSNPN and CDR2 is SVGIG in the germline V gene (reference sequence). The V gene lost 0 bases and the J gene lost 6 bases, with 11 bases spanning the gap. The CDR3 sequence is CAWSVTGGAEAFF. The CDR3 region has the DNA TGTGCCTGGAGTGTAACAGGAGGGGCTGAAGCTTTCTTT.

The V and J genes are TRBV5-1 and TRBJ2-5; TRBD1 aligns across 11 bases. The germline CDR1 and CDR2 sequences are SGHRS and YFSETQ. The CDR3 spans 15 residues. The V gene end was trimmed by 4 bases and the J gene end by 5 bases; junction bases not matched to a gene: 7. The CDR3 DNA is TGCGCCAGCAGCACAAGGACAGGGGGCACGGAGACCCAGTACTTC. Translated, it gives CASSTRTGGTETQYF.

V gene TRBV11-2 combines with J gene TRBJ1-2; tentatively, D is TRBD1 (6 bases). Trimming took off 5 bases at V and 4 bases at J, with 14 bases between the two ends. This CDR3 has 14 amino acids. CDR1 SGHAT and CDR2 FQNNGV come from the germline V gene. The DNA for the CDR3 is TGTGCCAGCAGCCCCCCGGGACATCGCTATGGCTACACCTTC. Translating gives CASSPPGHRYGYTF.

This sequence joins TRBV28 and TRBJ2-3; D is unresolved. Germline values: CDR1 MDHEN, CDR2 SYDVKM. CDR3 length equals 12 residues. Trimming took 6 bases from V and 5 from J, leaving 9 bases between them. CDR3 nucleotide sequence: TGTGCCAGCAGGGTGGCTGGAGATACGCAGTATTTT. It codes for CASRVAGDTQYF.

The chain employs TRBV5-1 and TRBJ1-5, with 9 bases matching TRBD1. Germline V CDR1 and CDR2: SGHRS, YFSETQ. V gave up 3 bases and J gave up 5 bases; unmatched junction bases: 3. This CDR3 has 14 residues. The CDR3 here is CASSSGQGDQPQHF. CDR3 bases: TGCGCCAGCAGCTCGGGACAGGGTGATCAGCCCCAGCATTTT.